This TCR beta chain was captured by sequencing in a study of CD4 T cells in relation to SARS-CoV-2 and coronaviruses. Study information: No peptide or an HIV-1 Nef peptide pool served as negative control.

Sequencing used immunoSEQ multiplex PCR; TCRdb keeps in-frame clones, though not all of them. The top ten clones hold approximately 15% of a sample with around 22,000 clones, under 80% of them seen once. The unexposed donors gave CD4+ T cells in about 2010-2019, prior to COVID-19. The cells were cultured for around ten days before CD4+ T cells were isolated. There are a few counts of this clone. Its antigen is still unknown. V shed 6 bases and J shed 10 bases, with 25 bases lying between them. This CDR3 spans 16 amino acids. Germline-derived CDR1 and CDR2 are LNHDA and SQIVND (reference sequence). The rearrangement links TRBV19 to TRBJ2-1; D assignment may be TRBD1 or TRBD2 (5 bases each). The sequenced material came from CD4+ T cells from PBMCs, cultured in vitro. The clonotype comes from a human donor in good health. CDR3 region: CASRSGSSGGLGEQFF. CDR3 DNA sequence: TGTGCCAGTAGGTCAGGGTCCAGCGGAGGACTGGGGGAGCAGTTCTTC.